Below, 5 T cell receptor beta chains from the same sample are listed, as sequenced in a study of cytomegalovirus exposure and HLA in healthy donors. Clones were sequenced by immunoSEQ multiplex PCR, and TCRdb holds only the in-frame ones, with some missing. The table includes some 69,000 clones, roughly 95% detected once. The sample comprised PBMCs. The receptors shown here come from a woman younger than 30 in good health and CMV-seropositive.

The chain employs TRBV27 and TRBJ2-1, with D perhaps matching TRBD2 (6 bases). CDR1 MNHEY and CDR2 SMNVEV come from the germline V gene (reference sequence). The CDR3 is made up of 15 amino acids. V was pared by 3 bases and J by 4 bases, with 13 bases between. CDR3 bases: TGTGCCAGCAGTTTGGTCGGGAGTTCGTACAATGAGCAGTTCTTC. It translates to CASSLVGSSYNEQFF.

The chain has TRBV6-5 and TRBJ2-1; TRBD2 aligns across 7 bases. Trimming cost V 5 bases and J 2 bases; bases outside gene matches: 6. The germline V gene has CDR1 MNHEY and CDR2 SVGAGI. CDR3 length equals 15 residues. CDR3 residues: CASSQVAGTYNEQFF. The CDR3 coding sequence is TGTGCCAGCAGTCAAGTAGCGGGTACCTACAATGAGCAGTTCTTC.

This chain uses TRBV6-1 with TRBJ2-5, with D tentatively TRBD2 (5 bases). The CDR3 spans 14 residues. Germline CDR1 is MNHNS and CDR2 is SASEGT. The V end was cut by 8 bases, the J end by 2 bases, with 15 bases between. The CDR3 region has the DNA TGTGCCAGCCCCCGGACCGAGGGACAAGAGACCCAGTACTTC. This translates into CASPRTEGQETQYF.

The genes are TRBV9 and TRBJ2-7; TRBD2 is a possible D gene (6 bases). Trimming took off 0 bases at V and 2 bases at J, with 9 bases between the two ends. There are 14 residues in the CDR3. Germline CDR1 is SGDLS and CDR2 is YYNGEE. The CDR3 protein is CASSVGVAAYEQYF. The CDR3 region has the DNA TGTGCCAGCAGCGTAGGAGTAGCGGCCTACGAGCAGTACTTC. Together with reference TRBV9 and TRBJ2-7, the CDR3 gives the full variable domain: DSGVTQTPKHLITATGQRVTLRCSPRSGDLSVYWYQQSLDQGLQFLIQYYNGEERAKGNILERFSAQQFPDLHSELNLSSLELGDSALYFCASSVGVAAYEQYFGPGTRLTVT.

The chain recombines TRBV13 with TRBJ2-1; the match to TRBD2 covers 12 bases. V was pared by 5 bases and J by 1 base, with 3 bases of the junction left unmatched. Germline CDR1 and CDR2: PRHDT and FYEKMQ (reference sequence). This CDR3 is 16 amino acids long. CDR3 nucleotides: TGTGCCAGCAGCGTTGGGACTAGCGGGTCCTACAATGAGCAGTTCTTC. It encodes CASSVGTSGSYNEQFF.